This is a list of T cell receptor beta chains from one sample in a study of cytomegalovirus exposure and HLA in healthy donors. Repertoires were generated with immunoSEQ multiplex PCR, while TCRdb's copy carries only in-frame clones and drops some. Of roughly 300,000 clones listed, 87% are singletons. The source material was PBMCs. Receptors were obtained from a woman between 25 and 40 years old in good health and CMV-seropositive. The CDR3 runs from the conserved cysteine through the conserved F or W. Fields, in order: V gene, CDR3 protein.

v_gene: TRBV27
CDR3aa: CASRTVMNTEAFF

v_gene: TRBV29-1
CDR3aa: CSVASGTYEQYF

v_gene: TRBV28
CDR3aa: CASIARGQGAIEAFF

v_gene: TRBV6-1
CDR3aa: CASSVQTSGTRSYEQYF

v_gene: TRBV5-6
CDR3aa: CASRIISSGVYGYTF

v_gene: TRBV6-5
CDR3aa: CASSYSFSETQYF

v_gene: TRBV28
CDR3aa: CASSDPATNEKLFF

v_gene: TRBV27
CDR3aa: CASTHGTSVYNEQFF

v_gene: TRBV10-3
CDR3aa: CAISESGIRSTDTQYF

v_gene: TRBV5-5
CDR3aa: CASSSGLVITGELFF

v_gene: TRBV19
CDR3aa: CASRTGRNGYTF

v_gene: TRBV28
CDR3aa: CASSFPRRVHEQYF

v_gene: TRBV28
CDR3aa: CASSPPARGTDTQYF

v_gene: TRBV27
CDR3aa: CASSPGWALHF

v_gene: TRBV28
CDR3aa: CASNLGGLNTDTQYF

v_gene: TRBV29-1
CDR3aa: CSVWVPTYNEQFF

v_gene: TRBV6-1
CDR3aa: CASSELTGGYTEAFF

v_gene: TRBV7-9
CDR3aa: CASSSSGAPSTDTQYF

v_gene: TRBV9
CDR3aa: CASSAPQGRQYF

v_gene: TRBV10-3
CDR3aa: CAISQTGLRLTDTQYF

v_gene: TRBV30
CDR3aa: CAWSVSRVRTGELFF

v_gene: TRBV29-1
CDR3aa: CSVTLAGGGAETQYF

v_gene: TRBV30
CDR3aa: CAWSEIGQLYNQPQHF

v_gene: TRBV29-1
CDR3aa: CSVEKESYEQYF

v_gene: TRBV6-1
CDR3aa: CASSVRYGGNQPQHF

v_gene: TRBV14
CDR3aa: CASSQARYEQYF

v_gene: TRBV5-1
CDR3aa: CASSNAQGPGYTF

v_gene: TRBV5-1
CDR3aa: CASSLYRGVSNEQFF

v_gene: TRBV4-1
CDR3aa: CASSQESTGELFF

v_gene: TRBV9
CDR3aa: CASSVDLDDYEQYF

v_gene: TRBV5-1
CDR3aa: CASSANRGSWDGYTF

v_gene: TRBV4-2
CDR3aa: CASSQERDSGLYNEQFF

v_gene: TRBV9
CDR3aa: CASSAGTSGIYNEQFF

v_gene: TRBV30
CDR3aa: CAWSPRRGDEAFF

v_gene: TRBV4-1
CDR3aa: CASSAEHYEQYF

v_gene: TRBV11-2
CDR3aa: CASSPQDYVYEQYF

v_gene: TRBV5-1
CDR3aa: CASSLVGQGGETQYF

v_gene: TRBV6-5
CDR3aa: CASSSRNRGRGTF

v_gene: TRBV4-2
CDR3aa: CASSQDRGLGYTF

v_gene: TRBV4-2
CDR3aa: CASSQVGANTEAFF

v_gene: TRBV4-1
CDR3aa: CASRRQGGGMGEKLFF

v_gene: TRBV2
CDR3aa: CASRRDRGMLGYTF

v_gene: TRBV28
CDR3aa: CASSSGTGRGNSPLHF

v_gene: TRBV11-3
CDR3aa: CASSLDSRSEAFF

v_gene: TRBV7-2
CDR3aa: CASSSGGSGYEQYF

v_gene: TRBV27
CDR3aa: CASSLTGYRSYEQYF

v_gene: TRBV6-1
CDR3aa: CASSEARGGVTGNTIYF

v_gene: TRBV30
CDR3aa: CAWDREPSAYEQYF

v_gene: TRBV18
CDR3aa: CASSPAEGQGYYEQYF

v_gene: TRBV28
CDR3aa: CASSFSASGYQETQYF

v_gene: TRBV7-8
CDR3aa: CASSSEDNYEQYF

v_gene: TRBV9
CDR3aa: CASSVEGIGQETQYF

v_gene: TRBV5-1
CDR3aa: CASSLSLGQPQHF